A single sample gave rise to the 9 T cell receptor beta chains below, sequenced in a study of response to subunit inactivated influenza vaccine. TCRdb processed the RT-PCR reads anew with MiXCR; each CDR3 protein has one entry. Among 150,000 to 200,000 distinct CDR3 sequences, approximately 12% were seen once, and the ten largest hold about 31%. This sample was also put to use in a study of T cells expressing NK-cell markers. This second study notes: TCR beta cDNA was generated via 5'RACE template switching incorporating UMIs.

The specimen was CD8+ T cells sorted from PBMCs, collected roughly 12 days after vaccination. The receptors originated from a man aged 50 to 59 who received an inactivated influenza vaccine.

This clonotype was detected only a few times. The chain carries TRBV11-1 and TRBJ2-2; 7 nucleotides align to TRBD1. V gave up 2 bases and J gave up 0 bases; unmatched junction bases: 12. Germline CDR1 is SGHAT and CDR2 is FQDESV (reference sequence). The CDR3 is made up of 19 amino acids. The CDR3 loop reads CASSLQSRDSPTNTGELFF. CDR3 bases: TGTGCCAGCAGCTTACAATCCCGGGACAGCCCTACGAACACCGGGGAGCTGTTTTTT.

V is TRBV11-2 and J is TRBJ1-2; tentatively, D is TRBD1 (6 bases). Per the germline V gene, CDR1 is SGHAT and CDR2 is FQNNGV. V lost 1 base to trimming and J lost 7 bases, with 10 bases between them. The CDR3 spans 13 residues. DNA of the CDR3: TGTGCCAGCAGCTTAGGTGGGGGCAGTGGCTACACCTTC. This translates into CASSLGGGSGYTF.

This clonotype occurred many times. The CDR3 loop is CATSRRAGGLETQYF. In DNA form, the CDR3 reads TGTGCCACCAGCAGAAGAGCAGGGGGATTAGAGACCCAGTACTTC. The chain combines TRBV15 with TRBJ2-5, with TRBD1 identical over 7 bases. Germline trimming cut 2 bases from V and 4 bases from J; bases unmatched to any gene: 7. Looked up from germline, CDR1 is LNHNV and CDR2 is YYDKDF (reference sequence). CDR3 length: 15 amino acids.

This chain links TRBV20-1 with TRBJ2-7, with TRBD1 matching 7 bases. In germline, CDR1 is DFQATT, CDR2 SNEGSKA (reference sequence). The J segment lost 2 bases and the V segment lost 2 bases, leaving 6 bases of the junction unmatched. This CDR3 comprises 14 residues. The CDR3 nucleotides are TGCAGTGCTAGACCGGACAGGAGTACCTACGAGCAGTACTTC. It encodes CSARPDRSTYEQYF.

In this sample, this clonotype turned up a few times. The CDR3 protein is CASSLTGKRYEQYF. CDR3 in DNA: TGTGCCAGCAGCCTCACAGGGAAGCGCTACGAGCAGTACTTC. The chain is built from TRBV2 and TRBJ2-7; D might be TRBD1 (6 bases). This CDR3 region has 14 residues. Germline CDR1 SNHLY, CDR2 FYNNEI. The V gene lost 6 bases and the J gene lost 3 bases, with 15 bases spanning the gap.

The sample holds many counts of this clonotype. This chain connects TRBV2 to TRBJ2-3; 11 bases line up with TRBD2. This CDR3 spans 17 amino acids. Germline lookup yields CDR1 SNHLY and CDR2 FYNNEI. Unmatched junction bases numbered 9, after V lost 7 bases and J lost 0 bases. CDR3 sequence reads: CASIPGLAESSTDTQYF. CDR3 nucleotides: TGTGCCAGCATCCCGGGACTAGCGGAATCTAGCACAGATACGCAGTATTTT.

This clonotype was counted a few times. V usage is TRBV6-1 and J usage is TRBJ2-2; the match to TRBD2 covers 8 bases. The V segment lost 5 bases and the J segment 0 bases; nucleotides outside the gene matches: 2. Germline values: CDR1 MNHNS, CDR2 SASEGT. The CDR3 totals 15 residues. CDR3 nucleotide sequence: TGTGCCAGCAGTAGCGGGAGTCCGAACACCGGGGAGCTGTTTTTT. This translates into CASSSGSPNTGELFF.

This clonotype was found a few times. The chain uses TRBV2 and TRBJ2-7, with 9 bases that match TRBD2. The CDR3 runs to 14 residues. The germline gives CDR1 SNHLY, CDR2 FYNNEI. V was pared by 5 bases and J by 3 bases, with 5 bases of the junction left unmatched. The CDR3 region is CASSSGTSYYEQYF. DNA for the CDR3: TGTGCCAGCAGTTCCGGGACTAGCTACTACGAGCAGTACTTC.

This clonotype showed up just a few times. The chain employs TRBV7-8 and TRBJ2-1; 12 bases are shared with TRBD2. The CDR3 runs to 16 residues. Germline V gene data show CDR1 as SGHVS and CDR2 as FQNEAQ. Losses at the gene ends were 0 bases for V and 10 bases for J; bases not matched to a gene: 7. CDR3 protein: CASSLAWGLAGEEQFF. For the CDR3, the DNA is TGTGCCAGCAGCTTAGCGTGGGGACTAGCGGGTGAGGAGCAGTTCTTC. Based on the CDR3 plus reference TRBV7-8 and TRBJ2-1, the full variable domain is GAGVSQSPRYKVAKRGQDVALRCDPISGHVSLFWYQQALGQGPEFLTYFQNEAQLDKSGLPSDRFFAERPEGSVSTLKIQRTQQEDSAVYLCASSLAWGLAGEEQFFGPGTRLTVL.